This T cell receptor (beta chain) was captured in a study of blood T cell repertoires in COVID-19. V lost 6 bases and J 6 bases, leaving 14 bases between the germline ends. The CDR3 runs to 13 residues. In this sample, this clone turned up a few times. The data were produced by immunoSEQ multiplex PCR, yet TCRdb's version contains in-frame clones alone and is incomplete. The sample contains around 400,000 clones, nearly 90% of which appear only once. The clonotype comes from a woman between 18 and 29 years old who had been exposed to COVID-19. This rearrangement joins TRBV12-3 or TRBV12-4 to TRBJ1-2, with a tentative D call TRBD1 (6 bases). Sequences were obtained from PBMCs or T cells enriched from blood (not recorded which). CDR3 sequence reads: CASSPGTSDGYTF. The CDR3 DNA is TGTGCCAGCAGCCCCGGGACATCCGATGGCTACACCTTC.